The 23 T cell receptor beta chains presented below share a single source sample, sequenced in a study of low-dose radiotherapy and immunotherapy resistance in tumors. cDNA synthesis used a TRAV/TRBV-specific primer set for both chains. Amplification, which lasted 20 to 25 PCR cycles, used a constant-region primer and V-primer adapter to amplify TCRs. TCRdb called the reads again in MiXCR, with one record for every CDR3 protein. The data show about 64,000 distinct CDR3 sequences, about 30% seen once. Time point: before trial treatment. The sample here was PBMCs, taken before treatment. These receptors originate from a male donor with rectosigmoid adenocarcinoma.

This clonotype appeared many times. CDR3 sequence: CASSLDRLAGLQETQYF. Written as DNA, the CDR3 is TGTGCCAGCAGCTTAGATCGGCTAGCGGGGTTACAAGAGACCCAGTACTTC. V is TRBV7-2 and J is TRBJ2-5; the match to TRBD2 covers 9 bases. There are 17 residues in the CDR3. Germline assignment: CDR1 SGHTA and CDR2 FQGNSA. Trimming took 1 base from V and 2 from J; bases not matched to a gene: 8.

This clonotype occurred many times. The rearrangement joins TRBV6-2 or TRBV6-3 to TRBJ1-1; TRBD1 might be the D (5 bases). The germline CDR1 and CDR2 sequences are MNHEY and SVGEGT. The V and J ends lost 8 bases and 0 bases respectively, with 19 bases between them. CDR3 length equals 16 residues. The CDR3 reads CASGTRTDPMNTEAFF. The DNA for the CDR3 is TGTGCCAGCGGGACTCGGACGGATCCCATGAACACTGAAGCTTTCTTT.

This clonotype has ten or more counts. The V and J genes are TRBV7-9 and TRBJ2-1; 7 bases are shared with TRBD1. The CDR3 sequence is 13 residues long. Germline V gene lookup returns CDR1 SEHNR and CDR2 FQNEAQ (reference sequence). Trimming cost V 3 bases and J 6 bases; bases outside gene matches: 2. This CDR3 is CASSFTGVNEQFF. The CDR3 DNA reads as TGTGCCAGCAGCTTCACAGGGGTCAATGAGCAGTTCTTC.

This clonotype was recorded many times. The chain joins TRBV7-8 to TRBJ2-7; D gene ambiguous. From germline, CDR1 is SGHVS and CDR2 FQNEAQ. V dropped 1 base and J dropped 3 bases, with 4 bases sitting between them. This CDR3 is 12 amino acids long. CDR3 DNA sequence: TGTGCCAGCAGCTTAGTCGTCTACGAGCAGTACTTC. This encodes CASSLVVYEQYF.

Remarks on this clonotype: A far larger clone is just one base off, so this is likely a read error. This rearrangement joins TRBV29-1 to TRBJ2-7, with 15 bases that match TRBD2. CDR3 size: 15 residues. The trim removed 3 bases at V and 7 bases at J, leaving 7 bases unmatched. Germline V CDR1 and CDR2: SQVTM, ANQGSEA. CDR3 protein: CSVDFGLAGGSEQYF. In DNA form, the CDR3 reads TGCAGCGTTGATTTTGGACTAGCGGGAGGGAGTGAGCAGTACTTC.

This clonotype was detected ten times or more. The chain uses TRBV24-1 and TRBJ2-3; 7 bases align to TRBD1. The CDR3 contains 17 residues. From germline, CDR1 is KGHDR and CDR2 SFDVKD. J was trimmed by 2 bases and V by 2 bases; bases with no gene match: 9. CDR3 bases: TGTGCCACCAGTGATTCGACTCGAGGGGGCTACACAGATACGCAGTATTTT. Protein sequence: CATSDSTRGGYTDTQYF.

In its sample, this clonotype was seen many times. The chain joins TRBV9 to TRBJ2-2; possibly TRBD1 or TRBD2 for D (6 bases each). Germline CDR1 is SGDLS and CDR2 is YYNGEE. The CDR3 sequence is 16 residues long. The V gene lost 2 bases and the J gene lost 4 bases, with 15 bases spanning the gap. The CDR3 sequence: CASSVMGGVGTGELFF. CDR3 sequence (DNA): TGTGCCAGCAGCGTCATGGGGGGCGTTGGCACCGGGGAGCTGTTTTTT.

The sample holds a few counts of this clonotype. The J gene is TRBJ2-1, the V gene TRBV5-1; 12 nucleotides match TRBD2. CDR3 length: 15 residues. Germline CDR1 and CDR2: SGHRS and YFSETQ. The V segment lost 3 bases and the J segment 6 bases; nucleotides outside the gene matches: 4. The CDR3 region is CASSSGLAGLNEQFF. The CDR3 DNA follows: TGCGCCAGCAGCTCGGGACTAGCGGGCCTCAATGAGCAGTTCTTC.

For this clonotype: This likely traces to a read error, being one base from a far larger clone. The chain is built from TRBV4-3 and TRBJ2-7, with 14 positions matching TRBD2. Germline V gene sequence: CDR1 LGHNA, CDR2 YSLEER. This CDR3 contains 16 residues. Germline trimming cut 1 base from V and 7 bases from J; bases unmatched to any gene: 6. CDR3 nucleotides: TGCGCCAGCAGCCAAGGACTAGCGGGGGGGTACAATGAGCAGTACTTC. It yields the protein CASSQGLAGGYNEQYF.

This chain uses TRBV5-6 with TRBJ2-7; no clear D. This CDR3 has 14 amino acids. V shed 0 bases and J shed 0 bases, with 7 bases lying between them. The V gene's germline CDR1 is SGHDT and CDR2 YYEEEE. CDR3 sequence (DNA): TGTGCCAGCAGCTTGGCTGGGATCTCCTACGAGCAGTACTTC. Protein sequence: CASSLAGISYEQYF. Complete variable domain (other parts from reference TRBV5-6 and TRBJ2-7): DAGVTQSPTHLIKTRGQQVTLRCSPKSGHDTVSWYQQALGQGPQFIFQYYEEEERQRGNFPDRFSGHQFPNYSSELNVNALLLGDSALYLCASSLAGISYEQYFGPGTRLTVT.

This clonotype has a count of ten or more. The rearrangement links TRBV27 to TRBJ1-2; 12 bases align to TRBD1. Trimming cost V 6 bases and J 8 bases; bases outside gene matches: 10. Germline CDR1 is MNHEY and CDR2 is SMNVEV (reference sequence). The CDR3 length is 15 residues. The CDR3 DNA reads TGTGCCAGCAGCTCAACGGGGACAGGGGGCGGCGGCTACACCTTC. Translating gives CASSSTGTGGGGYTF.

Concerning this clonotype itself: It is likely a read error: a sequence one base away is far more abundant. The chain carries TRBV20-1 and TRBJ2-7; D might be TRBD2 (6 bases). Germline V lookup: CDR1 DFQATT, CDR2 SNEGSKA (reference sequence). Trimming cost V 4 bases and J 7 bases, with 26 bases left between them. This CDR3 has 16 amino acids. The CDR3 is CSAINSGIGGNNEQYF. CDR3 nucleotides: TGCAGTGCTATTAATAGCGGAATAGGAGGAAACAATGAGCAGTACTTC.

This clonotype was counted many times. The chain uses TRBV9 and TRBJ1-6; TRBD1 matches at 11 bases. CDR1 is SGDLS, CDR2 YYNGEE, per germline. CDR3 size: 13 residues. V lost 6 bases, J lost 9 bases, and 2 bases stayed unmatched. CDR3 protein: CASTGTGGSPLHF. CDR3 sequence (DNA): TGTGCCAGCACCGGGACAGGGGGTTCACCCCTCCACTTT.

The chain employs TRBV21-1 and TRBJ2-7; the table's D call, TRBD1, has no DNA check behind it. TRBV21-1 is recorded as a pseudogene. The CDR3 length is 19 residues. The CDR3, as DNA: TGTGCCAGCAGCAAAGTGTTCCTAGCGGAAAGGGGCGACCCCAACGAGCAGTACTTC. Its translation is CASSKVFLAERGDPNEQYF.

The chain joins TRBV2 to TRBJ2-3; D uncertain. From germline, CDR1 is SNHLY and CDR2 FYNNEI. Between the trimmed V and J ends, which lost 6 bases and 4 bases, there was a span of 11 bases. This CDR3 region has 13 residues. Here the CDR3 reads CASRAGGPDTQYF. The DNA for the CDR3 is TGTGCCAGCAGGGCAGGTGGGCCAGATACGCAGTATTTT.

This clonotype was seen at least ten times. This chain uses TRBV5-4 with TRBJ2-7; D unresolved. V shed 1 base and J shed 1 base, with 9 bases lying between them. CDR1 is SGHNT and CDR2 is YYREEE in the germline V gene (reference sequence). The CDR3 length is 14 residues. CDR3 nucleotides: TGTGCCAGCAGCTTGTATGTACGGTCCTACGAGCAGTACTTC. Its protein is CASSLYVRSYEQYF.

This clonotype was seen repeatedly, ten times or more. This CDR3 reads CASSAQPYEQYF. For the CDR3, the DNA is TGTGCCAGCAGTGCCCAGCCCTACGAGCAGTACTTC. J is TRBJ2-7 and V is TRBV2; D not certain. V lost 4 bases and J lost 2, with 6 bases in between. Looked up from germline, CDR1 is SNHLY and CDR2 is FYNNEI. CDR3 size: 12 residues. Full variable domain (remainder filled in from reference TRBV2 and TRBJ2-7): EPEVTQTPSHQVTQMGQEVILRCVPISNHLYFYWYRQILGQKVEFLVSFYNNEISEKSEIFDDQFSVERPDGSNFTLKIRSTKLEDSAMYFCASSAQPYEQYFGPGTRLTVT.

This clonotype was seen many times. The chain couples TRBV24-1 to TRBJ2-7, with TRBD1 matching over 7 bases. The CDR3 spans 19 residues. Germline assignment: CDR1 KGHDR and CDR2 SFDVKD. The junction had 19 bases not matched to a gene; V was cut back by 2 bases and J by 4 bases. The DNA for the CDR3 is TGTGCCACCAGTGATTCGACCGGGGACAGCCAAACGGGCAAATACGAGCAGTACTTC. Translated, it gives CATSDSTGDSQTGKYEQYF.

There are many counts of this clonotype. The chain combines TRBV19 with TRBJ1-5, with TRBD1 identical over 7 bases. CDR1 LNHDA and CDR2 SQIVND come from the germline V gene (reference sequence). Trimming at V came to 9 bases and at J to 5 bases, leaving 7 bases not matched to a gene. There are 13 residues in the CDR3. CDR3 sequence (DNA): TGTGCCAGCGGACAGGCTTTCTATCAGCCCCAGCATTTT. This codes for CASGQAFYQPQHF.

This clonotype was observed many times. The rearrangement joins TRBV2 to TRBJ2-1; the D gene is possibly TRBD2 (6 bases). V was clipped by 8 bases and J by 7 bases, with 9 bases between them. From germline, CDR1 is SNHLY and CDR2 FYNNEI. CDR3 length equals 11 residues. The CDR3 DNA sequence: TGTGCCAGCGGGACTTTTAATGAGCAGTTCTTC. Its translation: CASGTFNEQFF.

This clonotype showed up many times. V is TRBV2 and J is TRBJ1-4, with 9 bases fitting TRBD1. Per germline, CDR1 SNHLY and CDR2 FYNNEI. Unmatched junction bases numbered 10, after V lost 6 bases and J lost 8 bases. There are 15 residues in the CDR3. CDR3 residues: CASSPRGTGREKLFF. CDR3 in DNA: TGTGCCAGCAGCCCCAGGGGGACAGGGAGGGAAAAACTGTTTTTT.

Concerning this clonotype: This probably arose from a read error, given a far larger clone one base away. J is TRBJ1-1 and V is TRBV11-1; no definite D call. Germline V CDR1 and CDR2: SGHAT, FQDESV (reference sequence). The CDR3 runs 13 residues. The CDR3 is CASSWALGTEAFF. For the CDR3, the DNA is TGCGCCAGCAGCTGGGCGCTCGGAACTGAAGCTTTCTTT.

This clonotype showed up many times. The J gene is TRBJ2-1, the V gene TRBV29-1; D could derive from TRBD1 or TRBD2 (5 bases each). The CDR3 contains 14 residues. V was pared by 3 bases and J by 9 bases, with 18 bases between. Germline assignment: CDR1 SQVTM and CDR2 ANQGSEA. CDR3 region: CSVDLAPTRGEQFF. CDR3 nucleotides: TGCAGCGTTGACTTAGCGCCTACTAGGGGTGAGCAGTTCTTC.